The clone carrying this T cell receptor (beta chain) came up many times. The antigen is not known. Germline values: CDR1 SGHAT, CDR2 FQNNGV. The CDR3 has 15 amino acids. The V and J ends lost 4 bases and 7 bases, in that order; junction bases with no gene match: 5. This sample was included in a study of regulatory T cells in long-lasting Graves disease. Regarding the study as a whole: It was in persistent disease that TRBV28, TRBJ1-2 and TRBJ2-5 were favored.

The time point was: newly diagnosed GD, antithyroid drugs for less than 3 months. The TCR library was made from RNA extracted from PBMCs. Libraries of TCR beta came from iRepertoire HTBI primers plus Arm-PCR of CDR3 regions. TCRdb analysed the multiplex PCR reads with MiXCR anew, one entry per CDR3 protein. The sample shows 350,000 to 550,000 distinct CDR3 sequences, 12% to 15% of them seen only once. The sample also formed part of further work on T cells in Graves' hyperthyroidism and ophthalmopathy.

Sequenced here: peripheral blood mononuclear cells (PBMCs), sampled at new diagnosis, from a patient treated with antithyroid drugs. The chain joins TRBV11-2 to TRBJ2-5, with 14 bases fitting TRBD2. The receptor's source is a woman in her fifties or sixties with Graves disease. CDR3 coding DNA: TGTGCCAGCAGCTCGGGACTAGCGGGAGCTCCGACCCAGTACTTC. Protein product: CASSSGLAGAPTQYF.